This entry lists 18 T cell receptor beta chains sequenced from one sample in a study of CD8 T cells in ankylosing spondylitis. TCRdb ran MiXCR on the 5' RACE reads and lists one entry per CDR3 protein. Altogether 300,000 to 350,000 distinct CDR3 sequences are present, less than 25% being singletons, with the ten largest covering 3.5%. Material for sequencing was blood, either unsorted or a sorted T cell fraction (not recorded which). The receptors were sampled from a female donor with ankylosing spondylitis or in good health (not recorded which).

The rearrangement links TRBV11-2 to TRBJ2-7, with D unresolved. The CDR3 consists of 13 residues. The ends were cut back, 0 bases at V and 4 bases at J, with 7 bases in the middle. The germline V gene has CDR1 SGHAT and CDR2 FQNNGV. CDR3 bases: TGTGCCAGCAGCTTAGAAGATTTTTACGAGCAGTACTTC. Translation gives CASSLEDFYEQYF.

This clonotype has a handful of counts. The chain employs TRBV6-1 and TRBJ2-7; 8 bases map to TRBD2. The germline gives CDR1 MNHNS, CDR2 SASEGT. The CDR3 consists of 16 residues. Trimming cost V 5 bases and J 1 base; bases outside gene matches: 10. The CDR3 DNA follows: TGTGCCAGCAGTCGGACCAGCGGGAGTAAGTCCTACGAGCAGTACTTC. Translation gives CASSRTSGSKSYEQYF.

This clonotype occurred a few times. The genes are TRBV20-1 and TRBJ2-5, with D tentatively TRBD1 (6 bases). Germline V CDR1 and CDR2: DFQATT, SNEGSKA (reference sequence). The ends were cut back, 5 bases at V and 3 bases at J, with 16 bases in the middle. The CDR3 loop spans 14 amino acids. CDR3 in amino acids: CSASPQGWEETQYF. In DNA, the CDR3 is TGCAGTGCTTCTCCGCAGGGGTGGGAAGAGACCCAGTACTTC.

This clonotype has at least ten counts. This sequence joins TRBV4-3 and TRBJ2-2; perhaps TRBD2 as D (5 bases). Trimming pared 0 bases from V and 1 base from J, leaving 15 bases between. Germline CDR1 is LGHNA and CDR2 is YSLEER. The CDR3 runs to 18 residues. As DNA, the CDR3 is TGCGCCAGCAGCCAAGATTTTAACGCCCGGGGGAACACCGGGGAGCTGTTTTTT. Translating gives CASSQDFNARGNTGELFF.

This clonotype was picked up a small number of times. The chain joins TRBV12-3 or TRBV12-4 to TRBJ2-1; D uncertain. This CDR3 comprises 17 residues. Deletions cut 7 bases from V and 6 bases from J, with 25 bases between. The CDR3 sequence: CASIPIGPRAILNEQFF. CDR3 DNA sequence: TGTGCCAGCATTCCAATTGGGCCTAGAGCAATTCTCAATGAGCAGTTCTTC.

This clonotype showed up just a few times. The V gene is TRBV10-3, the J gene TRBJ2-5; TRBD2 might be the D (8 bases). The CDR3 has 14 amino acids. Germline V gene data show CDR1 as ENHRY and CDR2 as SYGVKD. V lost 10 bases and J lost 1, with 16 bases in between. The DNA for the CDR3 is TGTGCCACCGGACTAGCAGGGGGCCAAGAGACCCAGTACTTC. This translates into CATGLAGGQETQYF.

This clonotype was seen many times. The chain uses TRBV6-5 and TRBJ1-3; no clear D gene. The ends were cut back, 5 bases at V and 1 base at J, with 3 bases in the middle. Germline V gives CDR1 MNHEY, CDR2 SVGAGI. The CDR3 contains 12 residues. The CDR3 spells CASSPSGNTIYF. The CDR3, as DNA: TGTGCCAGCAGTCCGTCTGGAAACACCATATATTTT.

J is TRBJ1-2 and V is TRBV30, with D unclear. This CDR3 has 12 residues. Trimming shortened V by 3 bases and J by 4 bases, and 9 bases separated the two germline ends. Germline V lookup: CDR1 GTSNPN, CDR2 SVGIG (reference sequence). CDR3 DNA: TGTGCCTGGAGCCCCGGCCTCTATGGCTACACCTTC. Amino acids: CAWSPGLYGYTF.

This clonotype has only a few counts. The gene calls are TRBV2 and TRBJ2-7; 9 nucleotides line up with TRBD2. V gave up 2 bases and J gave up 6 bases; unmatched junction bases: 8. Germline V lookup: CDR1 SNHLY, CDR2 FYNNEI. The CDR3 length is 15 residues. The CDR3, as DNA: TGTGCCAGCAGTGAATTCCGGCTAGCGGGACGCGAGCAGTACTTC. Its protein is CASSEFRLAGREQYF.

This chain joins TRBV20-1 and TRBJ2-3, with 7 bases aligning to TRBD2. The CDR3 is 13 amino acids. V lost 3 bases to trimming and J lost 2 bases; unmatched junction nucleotides: 2. Germline CDR1 is DFQATT and CDR2 is SNEGSKA (reference sequence). The CDR3 nucleotides are TGCAGTGCTAGTCGGGACTACACAGATACGCAGTATTTT. It specifies CSASRDYTDTQYF.

This rearrangement joins TRBV4-2 to TRBJ2-1; TRBD2 is a possible D gene (7 bases). Germline CDR1 LGHNA, CDR2 YNFKEQ. The V end lost 7 bases, the J end lost 1 base, and 20 bases lay between the germline ends. The CDR3 has 17 amino acids. For the CDR3, the DNA is TGTGCCAGCAACCCTCGGGGGGCACAGGGTTCCTACAATGAGCAGTTCTTC. Protein product: CASNPRGAQGSYNEQFF.

This clonotype appeared a few times. The genes are TRBV20-1 and TRBJ2-3, with 9 positions matching TRBD1. The CDR3 sequence is 17 residues long. CDR1 DFQATT and CDR2 SNEGSKA come from the germline V gene (reference sequence). V was clipped by 3 bases and J by 6 bases; unmatched bases: 16. The CDR3 DNA sequence: TGCAGTGCTAGTATCCGGGGGACAGGGTTTACGTTGGATACGCAGTATTTT. Translating it yields CSASIRGTGFTLDTQYF.

There are many counts of this clonotype. V usage is TRBV29-1 and J usage is TRBJ1-2; the D is unclear. The CDR3 runs to 11 residues. The V gene lost 7 bases and the J gene lost 2 bases, with 8 bases spanning the gap. Germline V gene sequence: CDR1 SQVTM, CDR2 ANQGSEA. The CDR3 sequence: CSAVSNYGYTF. The CDR3 DNA sequence: TGCAGCGCGGTCTCCAACTATGGCTACACCTTC.

The chain combines TRBV7-9 with TRBJ2-7; TRBD2 matches 8 bases. CDR3 length equals 13 residues. Per germline, CDR1 SEHNR and CDR2 FQNEAQ (reference sequence). Trimming cost V 5 bases and J 7 bases; bases outside gene matches: 7. As DNA, the CDR3 is TGTGCCAGCAGCCTAGGGACTAGAGGGGAGCAGTACTTC. Its protein is CASSLGTRGEQYF. Based on the CDR3 plus reference TRBV7-9 and TRBJ2-7, the full variable domain is DTGVSQNPRHKITKRGQNVTFRCDPISEHNRLYWYRQTLGQGPEFLTYFQNEAQLEKSRLLSDRFSAERPKGSFSTLEIQRTEQGDSAMYLCASSLGTRGEQYFGPGTRLTVT.

The chain couples TRBV10-3 to TRBJ1-2; D is undetermined. The germline gives CDR1 ENHRY, CDR2 SYGVKD. Trimming pared 1 base from V and 6 bases from J, leaving 9 bases between. CDR3 size: 13 residues. CDR3 residues: CAISEYLRDGYTF. Here the CDR3 DNA reads TGTGCCATCAGTGAGTACCTACGGGATGGCTACACCTTC.

The table lists this clonotype with a few counts. V is TRBV20-1 and J is TRBJ1-2; 8 bases are a match to TRBD1. CDR1 DFQATT and CDR2 SNEGSKA come from the germline V gene (reference sequence). The ends lost 5 bases at V and 4 bases at J; junction bases unmatched: 6. The CDR3 contains 13 residues. In DNA, the CDR3 is TGCAGTGCTCCAAACAGGGGGGGCTATGGCTACACCTTC. Amino acid sequence: CSAPNRGGYGYTF.

This clonotype was detected only a few times. CDR3 amino acids: CSARGPPATEYF. DNA for the CDR3: TGCAGTGCTAGAGGTCCTCCCGCGACGGAGTACTTC. The gene calls are TRBV20-1 and TRBJ2-5, with D unclear. Germline V gene data show CDR1 as DFQATT and CDR2 as SNEGSKA (reference sequence). Trimming cost V 1 base and J 12 bases, with 15 bases left between them. The CDR3 totals 12 residues.

This chain uses TRBV11-3 with TRBJ2-2, with D perhaps matching TRBD2 (5 bases). Germline CDR1 and CDR2: SGHNT and YENEEA. The CDR3 covers 15 residues. The V end lost 1 base, the J end lost 3 bases, and 9 bases lay between the germline ends. CDR3 residues: CASSLVRGHTGELFF. The CDR3, as DNA: TGTGCCAGCAGCTTAGTAAGAGGGCACACCGGGGAGCTGTTTTTT. Variable domain in full (rest from reference TRBV11-3 and TRBJ2-2): EAGVVQSPRYKIIEKKQPVAFWCNPISGHNTLYWYLQNLGQGPELLIRYENEEAVDDSQLPKDRFSAERLKGVDSTLKIQPAELGDSAVYLCASSLVRGHTGELFFGEGSRLTVL.